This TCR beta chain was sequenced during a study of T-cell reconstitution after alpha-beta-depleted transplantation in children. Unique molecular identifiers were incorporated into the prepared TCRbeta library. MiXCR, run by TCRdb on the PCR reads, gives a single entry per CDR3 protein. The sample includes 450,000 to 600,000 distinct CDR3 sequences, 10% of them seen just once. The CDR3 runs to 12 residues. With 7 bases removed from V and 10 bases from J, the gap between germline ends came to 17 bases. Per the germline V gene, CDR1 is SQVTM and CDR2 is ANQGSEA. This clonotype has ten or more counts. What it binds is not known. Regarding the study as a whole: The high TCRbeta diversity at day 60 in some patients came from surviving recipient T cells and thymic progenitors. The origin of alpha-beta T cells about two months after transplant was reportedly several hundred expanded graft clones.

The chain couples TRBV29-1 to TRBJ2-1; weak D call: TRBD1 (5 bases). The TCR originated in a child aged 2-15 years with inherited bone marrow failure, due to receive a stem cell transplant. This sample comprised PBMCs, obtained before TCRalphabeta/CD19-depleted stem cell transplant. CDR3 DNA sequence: TGCAGCGCCATGCCACGGCGGACAGAGCAGTTCTTC. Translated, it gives CSAMPRRTEQFF.